The clone carrying this TCR beta chain has just a few counts. These data originate in a study of T cell repertoires in cytomegalovirus infection. Looking at the study overall: An indication of both CMV infection and matching HLA type came from public TCR beta signatures.

A single record per CDR3 protein comes from TCRdb applying MiXCR to the reads. The repertoire has just under 550,000 distinct CDR3 sequences, about 26% of them found once; the top ten carry around 13%. CDR3 length equals 15 residues. Germline CDR1 is MNHEY and CDR2 is SVGAGI. The J segment lost 7 bases and the V segment lost 2 bases, leaving 9 bases of the junction unmatched. The sequence was obtained from a human donor in good health (CMV status not recorded). Some clones in this sample may be carry-over from other donors' samples. The V call is TRBV6-5, the J call TRBJ1-2; 8 nucleotides agree with TRBD1. What was sequenced was PBMCs. The CDR3 spells CASSYGQGIGSGYTF. The CDR3 DNA sequence: TGTGCCAGCAGTTACGGACAGGGAATTGGAAGTGGCTACACCTTC.